The 27 T cell receptor beta chains reported below all come from one sample, sequenced in a study of cytomegalovirus exposure and HLA in healthy donors. The assay was immunoSEQ multiplex PCR, and TCRdb's table has in-frame clones only and misses some. The sample includes fewer than 250,000 clones, roughly 89% of them seen just once. The sample taken for sequencing was PBMCs. All receptors derive from a man younger than 35 in good health and CMV-seronegative.

The count of this clone is one. V gene TRBV15 combines with J gene TRBJ2-7, with a tentative D call TRBD2 (6 bases). The V end was cut by 6 bases, the J end by 0 bases, with 15 bases between. Germline V gene data show CDR1 as LNHNV and CDR2 as YYDKDF (reference sequence). This CDR3 is built from 15 residues. CDR3 DNA sequence: TGTGCCACCAGACTAGAGCCAGCGGGCTCCTACGAGCAGTACTTC. As protein: CATRLEPAGSYEQYF.

The chain uses TRBV6-6 and TRBJ1-5; 9 nucleotides line up with TRBD1. Looked up from germline, CDR1 is MNHNY and CDR2 is SVGAGI (reference sequence). Unmatched junction bases numbered 6, after V lost 7 bases and J lost 5 bases. CDR3 length: 14 amino acids. CDR3 region: CASTTRTGDQPQHF. DNA of the CDR3: TGTGCCAGCACTACCAGGACAGGGGATCAGCCCCAGCATTTT.

This chain connects TRBV5-4 to TRBJ2-5; 8 nucleotides line up with TRBD2. Germline CDR1 SGHNT, CDR2 YYREEE (reference sequence). CDR3 length: 15 amino acids. The V and J ends lost 4 bases and 2 bases, in that order; junction bases with no gene match: 7. CDR3 sequence (DNA): TGTGCCAGCAGCACAGCGCGGGGGGAACAAGAGACCCAGTACTTC. This gives the protein CASSTARGEQETQYF.

The chain has TRBV5-4 and TRBJ2-1, with a possible D match to TRBD1 (5 bases). The CDR3 consists of 12 residues. V shed 0 bases and J shed 12 bases, with 10 bases lying between them. In germline, CDR1 is SGHNT, CDR2 YYREEE (reference sequence). CDR3 in DNA: TGTGCCAGCAGCTTGGGGGCAACAGGGCAGTTCTTC. Translated, it gives CASSLGATGQFF.

This chain uses TRBV28 with TRBJ1-1; TRBD1 is a possible D gene (5 bases). The CDR3 runs 12 residues. V lost 5 bases and J lost 10, with 14 bases in between. The germline V gene has CDR1 MDHEN and CDR2 SYDVKM. CDR3 bases: TGTGCCAGCAGTACGGTGGAGGGGCGAGCTTTCTTT. This sequence encodes CASSTVEGRAFF.

The V call is TRBV12-5, the J call TRBJ1-2, with TRBD1 identical over 7 bases. The CDR3 has 15 amino acids. The germline V gene encodes CDR1 LGHNT and CDR2 FRNRAP. Trimming cost V 4 bases and J 4 bases; bases outside gene matches: 9. The DNA for the CDR3 is TGTGCTAGTGGTTCCCCACCGGACAGGACCTATGGCTACACCTTC. Protein product: CASGSPPDRTYGYTF. Based on the CDR3 plus reference TRBV12-5 and TRBJ1-2, the full variable domain is DARVTQTPRHKVTEMGQEVTMRCQPILGHNTVFWYRQTMMQGLELLAYFRNRAPLDDSGMPKDRFSAEMPDATLATLKIQPSEPRDSAVYFCASGSPPDRTYGYTFGSGTRLTVV.

This chain links TRBV10-2 with TRBJ2-6; 10 nucleotides match TRBD1. The CDR3 is 17 amino acids. Per the germline V gene, CDR1 is WSHSY and CDR2 is SAAADI. The J segment lost 2 bases and the V segment lost 7 bases, leaving 8 bases of the junction unmatched. CDR3 amino acids: CASIRGTGEAGANVLTF. CDR3 nucleotides: TGCGCCAGCATTCGGGGGACAGGGGAAGCTGGGGCCAACGTCCTGACTTTC.

V usage is TRBV9 and J usage is TRBJ2-1, with D possibly TRBD2 on 6 matching bases. The CDR3 loop spans 18 amino acids. Germline V gene lookup returns CDR1 SGDLS and CDR2 YYNGEE. The V end lost 0 bases, the J end lost 0 bases, and 16 bases lay between the germline ends. CDR3 amino acids: CASSVGPTPGSSYNEQFF. The CDR3 DNA reads TGTGCCAGCAGCGTAGGACCCACGCCCGGGAGCTCCTACAATGAGCAGTTCTTC.

The chain recombines TRBV30 with TRBJ2-1; TRBD2 matches 8 bases. Trimming cost V 0 bases and J 7 bases; bases outside gene matches: 5. Germline V gene data show CDR1 as GTSNPN and CDR2 as SVGIG (reference sequence). This CDR3 comprises 14 residues. CDR3 DNA sequence: TGTGCCTGGAGTGTACGACGGGAGGGAAATGAGCAGTTCTTC. This sequence encodes CAWSVRREGNEQFF.

This chain uses TRBV5-1 with TRBJ1-3; TRBD1 matches at 12 bases. The CDR3 consists of 17 residues. V dropped 0 bases and J dropped 4; count of bases not matched to a gene: 5. Germline CDR1 is SGHRS and CDR2 is YFSETQ. For the CDR3, the DNA is TGCGCCAGCAGCTTGGCGGGGGACAGGGGGCTCGGAAACACCATATATTTT. Its protein product is CASSLAGDRGLGNTIYF.

The V and J genes are TRBV14 and TRBJ2-2; TRBD2 aligns across 10 bases. Per the germline V gene, CDR1 is SGHDN and CDR2 is FVKESK. This CDR3 is built from 20 residues. V trimming: 0 bases; J trimming: 4 bases; junction bases outside the gene matches: 14. The CDR3 loop reads CASSQDITSGVRRGTGELFF. The CDR3 DNA sequence: TGTGCCAGCAGCCAAGATATTACTAGCGGGGTTAGACGGGGCACCGGGGAGCTGTTTTTT.

The rearrangement links TRBV5-1 to TRBJ1-2; D unclear. Germline V gives CDR1 SGHRS, CDR2 YFSETQ. The CDR3 is 13 amino acids. V lost 2 bases and J lost 3, with 8 bases in between. In DNA, the CDR3 is TGCGCCAGCAGCTTCACCGGGGACTATGGCTACACCTTC. The encoded protein is CASSFTGDYGYTF.

The chain employs TRBV2 and TRBJ2-2, with 11 bases identical to TRBD1. V lost 1 base and J lost 3; bases outside the gene matches: 7. This CDR3 is built from 18 residues. The germline V gene encodes CDR1 SNHLY and CDR2 FYNNEI. The CDR3 loop reads CASSEGTGGGVDTGELFF. In DNA, the CDR3 is TGTGCCAGCAGTGAAGGGACAGGGGGCGGAGTGGACACCGGGGAGCTGTTTTTT.

For the CDR3, the DNA is TGTGCCAGCAGCCATGAGACAGGGGGTTGGAATTCACCCCTCCACTTT. Its translation is CASSHETGGWNSPLHF. The chain carries TRBV14 and TRBJ1-6, with 9 nucleotides matching TRBD1. Germline V lookup: CDR1 SGHDN, CDR2 FVKESK. Trimming at V came to 3 bases and at J to 7 bases, leaving 7 bases not matched to a gene. CDR3 length: 16 amino acids. Using reference TRBV14 and TRBJ1-6 for the parts outside the CDR3, the full variable domain is EAGVTQFPSHSVIEKGQTVTLRCDPISGHDNLYWYRRVMGKEIKFLLHFVKESKQDESGMPNNRFLAERTGGTYSTLKVQPAELEDSGVYFCASSHETGGWNSPLHFGNGTRLTVT.

This sequence joins TRBV25-1 and TRBJ1-5; D possibly corresponds to TRBD1 (6 bases). This CDR3 region has 14 residues. V lost 1 base and J 8 bases, leaving 12 bases between the germline ends. From germline, CDR1 is MGHDK and CDR2 SYGVNS. Here the CDR3 reads CASSEFEQGEPQHF. CDR3 nucleotide sequence: TGTGCCAGCAGTGAATTTGAACAGGGAGAGCCCCAGCATTTT.

The gene calls are TRBV19 and TRBJ2-7, with D tentatively TRBD2 (7 bases). V lost 2 bases and J 2 bases, leaving 10 bases between the germline ends. Germline-derived CDR1 and CDR2 are LNHDA and SQIVND (reference sequence). The CDR3 loop spans 14 amino acids. CDR3 nucleotides: TGTGCCAGTAGTATAAGGGGGGGAACCTACGAGCAGTACTTC. Its translation: CASSIRGGTYEQYF. The full variable domain, with the rest looked up from reference TRBV19 and TRBJ2-7, is DGGITQSPKYLFRKEGQNVTLSCEQNLNHDAMYWYRQDPGQGLRLIYYSQIVNDFQKGDIAEGYSVSREKKESFPLTVTSAQKNPTAFYLCASSIRGGTYEQYFGPGTRLTVT.

This chain links TRBV6-6 with TRBJ1-6; 7 nucleotides align to TRBD1. The CDR3 totals 14 residues. Per germline, CDR1 MNHNY and CDR2 SVGAGI (reference sequence). The V and J ends lost 6 bases and 9 bases, in that order; junction bases with no gene match: 8. In DNA form, the CDR3 reads TGTGCCAGCAGCCTTAGACAGGGTACTTCACCCCTCCACTTT. Translating it yields CASSLRQGTSPLHF.

V gene TRBV5-1 combines with J gene TRBJ1-4; no firm D call. This CDR3 has 15 amino acids. V shed 0 bases and J shed 5 bases, with 11 bases lying between them. Germline CDR1 reads SGHRS; CDR2 reads YFSETQ. The CDR3 is CASSLGYGENEKLFF. The CDR3 nucleotides read TGCGCCAGCAGCTTGGGGTACGGAGAGAATGAAAAACTGTTTTTT.

The rearrangement uses TRBV5-1 and TRBJ2-3; 9 bases align to TRBD2. CDR3 length equals 14 residues. The V segment lost 2 bases and the J segment 3 bases; nucleotides outside the gene matches: 1. Germline V CDR1 and CDR2: SGHRS, YFSETQ. CDR3 sequence: CASSFLAGTDTQYF. Written as DNA, the CDR3 is TGCGCCAGCAGCTTCCTAGCGGGGACAGATACGCAGTATTTT.

V is TRBV5-1 and J is TRBJ2-7, with 7 positions matching TRBD1. J was trimmed by 0 bases and V by 4 bases; bases with no gene match: 7. This CDR3 is 15 amino acids long. Germline loops: CDR1 SGHRS, CDR2 YFSETQ. The CDR3 DNA sequence: TGCGCCAGCAGCGACCGGGACAGAGACTCCTACGAGCAGTACTTC. Encoded protein: CASSDRDRDSYEQYF.

The gene calls are TRBV7-2 and TRBJ2-3; D is possibly TRBD2 (6 bases). V was shortened by 4 bases and J by 0 bases, with 11 bases between the two germline ends. CDR1 and CDR2 from the germline V gene are SGHTA and FQGNSA. This CDR3 has 15 amino acids. In nucleotides, the CDR3 is TGTGCCAGCAGCTCGGGGGTCTTTAGCACAGATACGCAGTATTTT. This translates into CASSSGVFSTDTQYF.

This clone turned up a few times. The genes are TRBV29-1 and TRBJ1-1; unclear D gene. The germline V and J ends were trimmed by 4 bases and 12 bases, with 12 bases remaining between them. This CDR3 is 10 amino acids long. The germline CDR1 and CDR2 sequences are SQVTM and ANQGSEA. DNA of the CDR3: TGCAGCGTTGGGAATGAACAGACTTTCTTT. Protein sequence: CSVGNEQTFF.

The chain is built from TRBV25-1 and TRBJ1-1; D perhaps matches TRBD1 (6 bases). Trimming cost V 5 bases and J 1 base, with 8 bases left between them. The CDR3 runs 13 residues. CDR1 MGHDK and CDR2 SYGVNS come from the germline V gene. The CDR3 spells CASSRQANTEAFF. CDR3 DNA sequence: TGTGCCAGCAGTAGACAGGCGAACACTGAAGCTTTCTTT. The whole variable domain, filled in from reference TRBV25-1 and TRBJ1-1, reads EADIYQTPRYLVIGTGKKITLECSQTMGHDKMYWYQQDPGMELHLIHYSYGVNSTEKGDLSSESTVSRIRTEHFPLTLESARPSHTSQYLCASSRQANTEAFFGQGTRLTVV.

The genes are TRBV5-1 and TRBJ2-7, with 7 bases lining up with TRBD1. In germline, CDR1 is SGHRS, CDR2 YFSETQ. This CDR3 has 13 amino acids. Trimming at V came to 3 bases and at J to 6 bases, leaving 6 bases not matched to a gene. The CDR3 nucleotides read TGCGCCAGCAGCTCGGGGACAGCGCCCGAGCAGTACTTC. As protein: CASSSGTAPEQYF.

CDR3 DNA: TGTGCCACCTTTGGGCCCTCCAACTACGAGCAGTACTTC. Protein sequence: CATFGPSNYEQYF. The rearrangement links TRBV2 to TRBJ2-7; the D is unclear. The CDR3 is 13 amino acids. Trimming removed 10 bases from V and 3 bases from J, with 16 bases in between. Germline lookup yields CDR1 SNHLY and CDR2 FYNNEI.

This chain connects TRBV6-6 to TRBJ2-7; 11 bases are a match to TRBD2. The germline V gene encodes CDR1 MNHNY and CDR2 SVGAGI (reference sequence). This CDR3 is built from 15 residues. The J segment lost 3 bases and the V segment lost 6 bases, leaving 7 bases of the junction unmatched. The CDR3 reads CASSRLLAGGYEQYF. CDR3 coding DNA: TGTGCCAGCAGCCGACTTCTAGCGGGAGGCTACGAGCAGTACTTC.

This chain joins TRBV9 and TRBJ2-1; 9 bases agree with TRBD2. This CDR3 is 16 amino acids long. Unmatched junction bases numbered 5, after V lost 0 bases and J lost 4 bases. Germline CDR1 and CDR2: SGDLS and YYNGEE. CDR3 region: CASSVAGAGGYNEQFF. DNA for the CDR3: TGTGCCAGCAGCGTAGCTGGAGCGGGGGGTTACAATGAGCAGTTCTTC.